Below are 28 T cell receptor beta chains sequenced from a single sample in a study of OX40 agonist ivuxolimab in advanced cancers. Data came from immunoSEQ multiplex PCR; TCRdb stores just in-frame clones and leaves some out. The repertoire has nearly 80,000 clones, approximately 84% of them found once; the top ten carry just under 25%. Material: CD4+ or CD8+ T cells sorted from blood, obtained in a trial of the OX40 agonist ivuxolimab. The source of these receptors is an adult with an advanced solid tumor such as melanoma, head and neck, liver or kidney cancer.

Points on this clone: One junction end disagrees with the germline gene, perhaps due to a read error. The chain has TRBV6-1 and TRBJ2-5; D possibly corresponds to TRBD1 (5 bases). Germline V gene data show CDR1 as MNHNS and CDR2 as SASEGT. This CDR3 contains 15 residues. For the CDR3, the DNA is TGTGCCAGCAGTGAGGGGCAGTTTTCGCAAGGGACCCAGTACTTC. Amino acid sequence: CASSEGQFSQGTQYF.

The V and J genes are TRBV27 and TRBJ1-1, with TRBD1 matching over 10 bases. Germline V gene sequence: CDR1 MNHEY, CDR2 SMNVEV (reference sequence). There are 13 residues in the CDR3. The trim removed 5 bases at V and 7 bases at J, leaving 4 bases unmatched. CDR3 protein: CASSTRTGGEAFF. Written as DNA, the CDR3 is TGTGCCAGCAGTACTCGGACAGGGGGTGAAGCTTTCTTT.

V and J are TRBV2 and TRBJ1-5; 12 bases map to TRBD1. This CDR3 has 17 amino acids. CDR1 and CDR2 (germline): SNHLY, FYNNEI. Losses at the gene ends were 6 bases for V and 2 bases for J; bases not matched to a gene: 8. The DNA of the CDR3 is TGTGCCAGCAGCCGGGACAGGGGGCTCGGGGGCAATCAGCCCCAGCATTTT. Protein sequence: CASSRDRGLGGNQPQHF.

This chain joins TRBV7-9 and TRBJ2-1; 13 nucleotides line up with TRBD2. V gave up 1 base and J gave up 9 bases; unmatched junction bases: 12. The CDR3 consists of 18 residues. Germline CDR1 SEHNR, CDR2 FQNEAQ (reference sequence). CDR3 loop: CASSLEARRLAGGGEQFF. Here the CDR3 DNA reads TGTGCCAGCAGCTTAGAAGCCCGCAGACTAGCGGGAGGTGGTGAGCAGTTCTTC.

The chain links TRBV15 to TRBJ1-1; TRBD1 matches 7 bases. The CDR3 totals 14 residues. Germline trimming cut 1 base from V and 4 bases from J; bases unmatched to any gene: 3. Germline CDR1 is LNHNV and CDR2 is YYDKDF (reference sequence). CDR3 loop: CATSRVDRVTEAFF. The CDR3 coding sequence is TGTGCCACCAGCAGAGTAGACAGGGTCACTGAAGCTTTCTTT.

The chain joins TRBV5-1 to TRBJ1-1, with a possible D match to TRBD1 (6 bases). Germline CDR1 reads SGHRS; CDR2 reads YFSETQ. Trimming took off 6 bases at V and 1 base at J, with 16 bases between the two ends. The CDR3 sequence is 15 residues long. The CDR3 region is CASTIPGGANTEAFF. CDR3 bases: TGCGCCAGCACTATACCCGGGGGGGCGAACACTGAAGCTTTCTTT.

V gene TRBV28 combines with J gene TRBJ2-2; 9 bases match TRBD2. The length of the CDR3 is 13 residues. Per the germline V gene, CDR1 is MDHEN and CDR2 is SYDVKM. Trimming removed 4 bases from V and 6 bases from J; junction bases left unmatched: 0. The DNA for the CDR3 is TGTGCCAGCAGTTGGACTAGCGCCGGGGAGCTGTTTTTT. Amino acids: CASSWTSAGELFF.

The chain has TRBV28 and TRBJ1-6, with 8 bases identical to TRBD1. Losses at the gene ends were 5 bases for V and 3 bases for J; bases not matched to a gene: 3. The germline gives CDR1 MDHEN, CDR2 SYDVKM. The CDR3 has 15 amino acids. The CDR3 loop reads CASSRTGIYNSPLHF. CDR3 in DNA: TGTGCCAGCAGTCGGACAGGGATCTATAATTCACCCCTCCACTTT.

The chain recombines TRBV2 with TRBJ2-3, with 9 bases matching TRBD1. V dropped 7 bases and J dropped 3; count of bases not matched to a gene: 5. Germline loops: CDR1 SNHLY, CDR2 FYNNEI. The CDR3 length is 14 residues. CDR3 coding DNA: TGTGCCAGCAACCGGGACAGGGAGACAGATACGCAGTATTTT. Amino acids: CASNRDRETDTQYF. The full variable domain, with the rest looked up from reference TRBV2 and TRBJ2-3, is EPEVTQTPSHQVTQMGQEVILRCVPISNHLYFYWYRQILGQKVEFLVSFYNNEISEKSEIFDDQFSVERPDGSNFTLKIRSTKLEDSAMYFCASNRDRETDTQYFGPGTRLTVL.

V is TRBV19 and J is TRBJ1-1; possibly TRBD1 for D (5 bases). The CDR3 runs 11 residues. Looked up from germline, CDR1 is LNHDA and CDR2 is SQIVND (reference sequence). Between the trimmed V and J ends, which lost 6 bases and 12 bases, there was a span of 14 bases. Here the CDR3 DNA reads TGTGCCAGTAGCCAAAGGGGCTCGACTTTCTTT. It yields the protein CASSQRGSTFF. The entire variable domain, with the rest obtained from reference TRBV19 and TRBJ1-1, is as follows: DGGITQSPKYLFRKEGQNVTLSCEQNLNHDAMYWYRQDPGQGLRLIYYSQIVNDFQKGDIAEGYSVSREKKESFPLTVTSAQKNPTAFYLCASSQRGSTFFGQGTRLTVV.

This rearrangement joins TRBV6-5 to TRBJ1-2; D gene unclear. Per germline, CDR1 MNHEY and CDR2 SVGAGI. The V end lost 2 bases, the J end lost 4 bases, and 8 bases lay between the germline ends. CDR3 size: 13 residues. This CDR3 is CASSYTPGYGYTF. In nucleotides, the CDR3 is TGTGCCAGCAGTTACACTCCCGGCTATGGCTACACCTTC.

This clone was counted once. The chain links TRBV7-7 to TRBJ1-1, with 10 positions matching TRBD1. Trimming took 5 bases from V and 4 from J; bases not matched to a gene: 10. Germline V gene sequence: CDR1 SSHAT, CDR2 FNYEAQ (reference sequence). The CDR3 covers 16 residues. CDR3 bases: TGTGCCAGCAGCCCTGGGACAGGGGTCGGCGTCACTGAAGCTTTCTTT. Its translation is CASSPGTGVGVTEAFF.

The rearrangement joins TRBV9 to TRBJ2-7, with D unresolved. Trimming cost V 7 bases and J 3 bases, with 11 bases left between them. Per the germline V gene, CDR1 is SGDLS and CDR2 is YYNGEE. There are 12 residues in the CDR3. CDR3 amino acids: CASGRLDYEQYF. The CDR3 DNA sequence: TGTGCCAGCGGTCGACTTGACTACGAGCAGTACTTC.

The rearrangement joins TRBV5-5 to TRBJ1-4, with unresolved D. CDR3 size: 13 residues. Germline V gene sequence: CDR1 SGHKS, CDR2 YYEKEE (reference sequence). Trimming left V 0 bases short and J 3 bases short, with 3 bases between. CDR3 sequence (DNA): TGTGCCAGCAGCTTGGGTGCTAATGAAAAACTGTTTTTT. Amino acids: CASSLGANEKLFF.

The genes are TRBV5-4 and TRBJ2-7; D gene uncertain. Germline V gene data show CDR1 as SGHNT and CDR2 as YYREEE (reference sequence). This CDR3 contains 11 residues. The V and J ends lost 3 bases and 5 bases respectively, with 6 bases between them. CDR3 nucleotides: TGTGCCAGCAGCTCAGGTAACGAGCAGTACTTC. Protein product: CASSSGNEQYF.

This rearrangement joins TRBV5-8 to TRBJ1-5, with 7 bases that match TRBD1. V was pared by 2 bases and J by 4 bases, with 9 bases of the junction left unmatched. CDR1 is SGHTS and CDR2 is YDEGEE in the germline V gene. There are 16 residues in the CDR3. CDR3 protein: CASSLLGDSPNQPQHF. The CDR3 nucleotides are TGTGCCAGCAGCTTATTGGGGGACAGCCCAAATCAGCCCCAGCATTTT.

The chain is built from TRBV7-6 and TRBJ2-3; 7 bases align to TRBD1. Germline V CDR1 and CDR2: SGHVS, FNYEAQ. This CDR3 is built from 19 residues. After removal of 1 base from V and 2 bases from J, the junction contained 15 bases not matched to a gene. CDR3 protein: CASSLEPDFGQVPTDTQYF. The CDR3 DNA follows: TGTGCCAGCAGCTTAGAACCTGACTTTGGACAGGTTCCCACAGATACGCAGTATTTT.

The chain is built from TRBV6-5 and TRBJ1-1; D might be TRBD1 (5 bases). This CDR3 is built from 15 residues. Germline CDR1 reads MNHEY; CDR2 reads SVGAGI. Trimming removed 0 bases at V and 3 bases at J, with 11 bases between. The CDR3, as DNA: TGTGCCAGCAGTTACTCGACCTCGGGGGACACTGAAGCTTTCTTT. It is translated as CASSYSTSGDTEAFF.

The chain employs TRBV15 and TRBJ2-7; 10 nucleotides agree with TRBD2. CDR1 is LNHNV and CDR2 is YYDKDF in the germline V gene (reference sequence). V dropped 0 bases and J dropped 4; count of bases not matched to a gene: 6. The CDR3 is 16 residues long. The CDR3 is CATSRDLTSGTYEQYF. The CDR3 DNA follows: TGTGCCACCAGCAGAGATCTCACTAGCGGGACGTACGAGCAGTACTTC.

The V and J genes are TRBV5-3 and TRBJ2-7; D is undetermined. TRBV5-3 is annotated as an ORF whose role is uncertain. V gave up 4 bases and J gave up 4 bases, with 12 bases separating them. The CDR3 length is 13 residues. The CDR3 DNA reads TGTGCCAGAAGCCGTCCCGGTAGGTACGAGCAGTACTTC. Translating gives CARSRPGRYEQYF.

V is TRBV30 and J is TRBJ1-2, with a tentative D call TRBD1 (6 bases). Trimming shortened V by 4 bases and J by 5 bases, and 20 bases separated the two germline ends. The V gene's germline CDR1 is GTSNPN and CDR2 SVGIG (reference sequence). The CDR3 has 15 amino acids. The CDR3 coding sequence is TGTGCCTGGACCCCTATGGACAGAAATATTTATGGCTACACCTTC. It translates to CAWTPMDRNIYGYTF.

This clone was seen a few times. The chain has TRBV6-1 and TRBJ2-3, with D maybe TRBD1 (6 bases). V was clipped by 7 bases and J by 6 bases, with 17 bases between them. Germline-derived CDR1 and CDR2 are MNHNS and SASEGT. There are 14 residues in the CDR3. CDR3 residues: CASTGQINGDTQYF. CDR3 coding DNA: TGTGCCAGCACCGGACAGATCAACGGGGATACGCAGTATTTT.

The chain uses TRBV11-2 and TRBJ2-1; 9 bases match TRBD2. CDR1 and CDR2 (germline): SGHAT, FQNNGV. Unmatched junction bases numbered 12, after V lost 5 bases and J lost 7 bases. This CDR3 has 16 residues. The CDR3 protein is CASSNAASGVGNEQFF. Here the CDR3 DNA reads TGTGCCAGCAGCAACGCGGCTAGCGGGGTGGGAAATGAGCAGTTCTTC.

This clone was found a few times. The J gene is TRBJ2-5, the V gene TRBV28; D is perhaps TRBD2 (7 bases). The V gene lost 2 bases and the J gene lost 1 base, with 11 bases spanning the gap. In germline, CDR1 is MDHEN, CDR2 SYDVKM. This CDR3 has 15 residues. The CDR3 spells CASSLAGATQETQYF. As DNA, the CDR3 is TGTGCCAGCAGTTTAGCGGGGGCCACCCAAGAGACCCAGTACTTC.

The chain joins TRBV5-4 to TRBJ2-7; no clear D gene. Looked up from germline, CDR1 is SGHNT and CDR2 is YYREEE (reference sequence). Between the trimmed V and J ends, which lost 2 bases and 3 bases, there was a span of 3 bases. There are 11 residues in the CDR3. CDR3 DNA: TGTGCCAGCAGCTTCGGCTACGAGCAGTACTTC. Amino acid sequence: CASSFGYEQYF.

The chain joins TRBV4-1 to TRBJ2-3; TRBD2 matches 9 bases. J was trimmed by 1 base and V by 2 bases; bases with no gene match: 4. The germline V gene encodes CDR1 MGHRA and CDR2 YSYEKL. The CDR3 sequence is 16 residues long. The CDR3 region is CASSQFLAGRTDTQYF. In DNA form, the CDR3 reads TGCGCCAGCAGCCAATTTCTAGCGGGACGCACAGATACGCAGTATTTT.

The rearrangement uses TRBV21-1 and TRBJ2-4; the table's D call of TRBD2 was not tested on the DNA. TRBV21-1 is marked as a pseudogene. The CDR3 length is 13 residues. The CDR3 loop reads CASSKARGRIQYF. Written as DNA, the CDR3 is TGTGCCAGCAGCAAAGCGCGAGGGCGCATTCAGTACTTC.

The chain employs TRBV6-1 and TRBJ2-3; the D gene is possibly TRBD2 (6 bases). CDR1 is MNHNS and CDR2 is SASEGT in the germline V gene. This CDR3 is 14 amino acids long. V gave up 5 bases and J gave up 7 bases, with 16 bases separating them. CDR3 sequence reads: CASSTRDLGNTQYF. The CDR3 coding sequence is TGTGCCAGCAGTACCCGGGACTTGGGGAATACGCAGTATTTT.